Included here is one T cell receptor (beta chain) sequence, with context. The antigen is not known. This sample is part of a study of beta chain features in type 1 diabetes. As for the study in general: Examined across all samples were some 110 million sorted cells. Regarding the study as a whole: Among all four CD4+ subsets, Type 1 diabetes patients had TCRB CDR3s that were moderately but significantly shorter. PCR might favor shorter templates, but any such skew would affect patients and controls equally.

V shed 5 bases and J 1 base; nucleotides not matched to a gene: 7. CDR3 size: 16 residues. The germline V gene has CDR1 SGHTA and CDR2 FQGTGA. The whole isolated RNA underwent reverse transcription, so sequencing captured expressed TCRB transcripts. TCRdb's table, derived via immunoSEQ multiplex PCR, lists solely in-frame clones and lacks some. The data contain about 640,000 clones, around 12% of them seen just once; the ten biggest clones take up 0.09% to 0.15%. This receptor was identified in a young man with type 1 diabetes. The sequenced material came from naive CD4+ T cells from blood. This chain joins TRBV7-3 and TRBJ2-2, with 7 positions matching TRBD1. CDR3 region: CASSPRTGWNTGELFF. The CDR3 region has the DNA TGTGCCAGCAGCCCCCGGACAGGTTGGAACACCGGGGAGCTGTTTTTT.